This record covers a single T cell receptor beta chain. Its antigen is currently not known. At one boundary the junction diverges from the germline segment, which might be a read error. CDR1 and CDR2 are drawn from the germline V gene (reference sequence): SEHNR, FQNEAQ. The CDR3 goes from the cysteine to the phenylalanine over 13 residues. Solely the CDR3 DNA is kept, with 39 bases framed from the first base. TCRdb lists the instrument as Illumina HiSeq 2500. Quantitative 5'-RACE with molecular barcodes was used to prepare TCR beta libraries. As for how the authors treated the data: A new computational method, built on a probabilistic model of VDJ rearrangement, was used to identify disease-linked TCR variants. The public reads were reanalyzed by TCRdb: fastp trimming at Q25, MiXCR alignment, in-frame beta chains only. Duplicate CDR3 protein sequences are folded into a single record with the most common DNA and genes. These V and J calls rely on TCRdb rather than the paper's analysis. The sample yields 650,000 to 800,000 distinct CDR3 sequences; roughly 19% were counted once. The ten top clones hold around 19% of the sample.

These data originate in a study of CD8 T cells in ankylosing spondylitis (dated by TCRdb to the late 2010s). Notes on the research overall: To find TCR variants linked to disease, the study profiled T cell receptor beta repertoires in ankylosing spondylitis patients and healthy donors. The full study cohort comprised 25 ankylosing spondylitis patients and some 110 healthy donors. Peripheral blood was sampled, and synovial fluid was additionally collected from ankylosing spondylitis patients. General conclusions and limits of the study: A TCR beta motif made up of several highly homologous amino acid variants appeared to be characteristic of blood from ankylosing spondylitis patients. The disease-linked clones showed a CD8+ phenotype and occurred at relatively low frequencies in peripheral blood. Some motif variants had previously been reported in the synovial fluid and blood of reactive arthritis patients, which suggests shared mechanisms of disease initiation. The disease-linked clones were reported as significantly enriched in matched synovial fluid samples from ankylosing spondylitis patients.

The sequence links TRBV7-9 to TRBJ1-1; too little of a D gene remains to name it. The clonotype originates from a male donor with ankylosing spondylitis. What was sequenced was blood, either unsorted or a sorted T cell fraction (not recorded which). The CDR3 region has the sequence CASSLGGNTEALF. The bases read TGTGCCAGCAGCTTAGGAGGAAACACTGAAGCTCTCTTT.